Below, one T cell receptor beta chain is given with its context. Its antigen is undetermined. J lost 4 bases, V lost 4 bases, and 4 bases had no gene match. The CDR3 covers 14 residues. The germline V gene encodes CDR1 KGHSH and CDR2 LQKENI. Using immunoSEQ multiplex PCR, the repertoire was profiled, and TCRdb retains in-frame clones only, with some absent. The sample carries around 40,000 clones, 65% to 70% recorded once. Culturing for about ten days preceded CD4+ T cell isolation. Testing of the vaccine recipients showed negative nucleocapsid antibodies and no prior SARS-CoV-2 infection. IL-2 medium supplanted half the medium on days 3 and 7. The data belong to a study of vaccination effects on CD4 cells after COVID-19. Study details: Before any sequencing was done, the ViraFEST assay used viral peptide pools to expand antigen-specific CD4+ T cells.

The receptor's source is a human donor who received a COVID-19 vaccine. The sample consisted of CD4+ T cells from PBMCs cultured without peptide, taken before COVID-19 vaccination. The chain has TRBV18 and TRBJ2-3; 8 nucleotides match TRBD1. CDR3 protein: CASSLEQGADTQYF. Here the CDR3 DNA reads TGTGCCAGCTCACTAGAACAGGGGGCAGATACGCAGTATTTT.